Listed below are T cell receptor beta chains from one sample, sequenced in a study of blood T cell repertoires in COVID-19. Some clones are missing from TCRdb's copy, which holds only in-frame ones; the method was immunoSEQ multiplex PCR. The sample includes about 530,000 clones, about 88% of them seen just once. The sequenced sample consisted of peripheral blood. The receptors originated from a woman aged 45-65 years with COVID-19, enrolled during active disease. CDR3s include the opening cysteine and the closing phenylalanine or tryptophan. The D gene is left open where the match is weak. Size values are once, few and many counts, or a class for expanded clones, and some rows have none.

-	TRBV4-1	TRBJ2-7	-	TGCGCCAGCAGCCGGGATAATTTCAGGGAACACTTCTACGAGCAGTACTTC	CASSRDNFREHFYEQYF
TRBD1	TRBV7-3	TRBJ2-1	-	TGTGCCAGCAGCTTAATGGGACAGAATGAGCAGTTCTTC	CASSLMGQNEQFF
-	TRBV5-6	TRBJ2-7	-	TGTGCCAGCGGTTCCGGACTGAGCTCCTACGAGCAGTACTTC	CASGSGLSSYEQYF
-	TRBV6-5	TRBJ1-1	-	TGTGCCAGCAGTAGAGAGGGGGACACTGAAGCTTTCTTT	CASSREGDTEAFF
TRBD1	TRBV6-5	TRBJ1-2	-	TGTGCCAGCAGTTACTCACAGGGGGCGCTCGACTATGGCTACACCTTC	CASSYSQGALDYGYTF
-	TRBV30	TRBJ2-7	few	TGTGCCTGGAGCGGGATAGGGGGCTACGAGCAGTACTTC	CAWSGIGGYEQYF
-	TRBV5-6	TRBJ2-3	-	TGTGCCAGCGGACCCGGGACTCCTAGCACAGATACGCAGTATTTT	CASGPGTPSTDTQYF
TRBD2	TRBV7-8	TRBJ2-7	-	TGTGCCAGCAGCTTGGGGACTAGCGGGGGATATGAGCAGTACTTC	CASSLGTSGGYEQYF
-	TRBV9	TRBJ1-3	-	TGTGCCAGCAGCGGGACAGCCAACTCTGGAAACACCATATATTTT	CASSGTANSGNTIYF
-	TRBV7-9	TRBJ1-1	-	TGTGCCCGCGAAGAGCCCCGAAGAGAGAACACTGAAGCTTTCTTT	CAREEPRRENTEAFF
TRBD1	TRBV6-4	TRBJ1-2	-	TGTGCCAGCAGTGAGTTAGGGGGCGAGTCTGTCTATGGCTACACCTTC	CASSELGGESVYGYTF
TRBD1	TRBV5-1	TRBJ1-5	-	TGCGCCAGCAGCCGAACAGGGGATAATCAGCCCCAGCATTTT	CASSRTGDNQPQHF
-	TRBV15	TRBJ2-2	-	TGTGCCACCAGCAGAGATCATCGTCTAGGGCCCTCAGGAGGCACCGGGGAGCTGTTTTTT	CATSRDHRLGPSGGTGELFF
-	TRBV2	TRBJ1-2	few	TGTGCCAGCAAGGTACAGACAAACTATGGCTACACCTTC	CASKVQTNYGYTF
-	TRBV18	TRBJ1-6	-	TGTGCCAGCTCACCAGGGGCAGATTCACCCCTCCACTTT	CASSPGADSPLHF
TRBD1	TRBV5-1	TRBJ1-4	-	TGCGCCAGCAGCTTGGCCGCGGGACAGAGGGGGGAAAAACTGTTTTTT	CASSLAAGQRGEKLFF
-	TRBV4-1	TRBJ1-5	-	TGCGCCAGCAGCCAAGTGAGCGGGGGGCCCCAGCATTTT	CASSQVSGGPQHF
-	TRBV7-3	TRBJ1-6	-	TGTGCCAGCAGCTTACTACCTAATTCACCCCTCCACTTT	CASSLLPNSPLHF
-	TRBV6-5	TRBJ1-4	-	TGTGCCAGCAGTTTAGACTCTGGTAGAGGAAAACTGTTTTTT	CASSLDSGRGKLFF
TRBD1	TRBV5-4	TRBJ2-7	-	TGTGCCAGCAGCTTGGGGGGGGACAGGGCTCTCTACGAGCAGTACTTC	CASSLGGDRALYEQYF
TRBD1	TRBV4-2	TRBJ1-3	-	TGTGCCAGCAGCCAAGGCTCTGGAGGGGGCGCTGGAAACACCATATATTTT	CASSQGSGGGAGNTIYF
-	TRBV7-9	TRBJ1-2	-	TGTGCCAGCAGCTTGGGGGGTAACTATGGCTACACCTTC	CASSLGGNYGYTF
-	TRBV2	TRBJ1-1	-	TGTGCCAGCAGTGGTGGGGGCCGGACTGAAGCTTTCTTT	CASSGGGRTEAFF
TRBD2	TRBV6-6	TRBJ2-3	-	TGTGCCAGCAGTTACGGGGGACTACGCGGCACAGATACGCAGTATTTT	CASSYGGLRGTDTQYF
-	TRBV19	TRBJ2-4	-	TGTGCCAGTTCTCCGGGACATCAAACCCTTTCGACCAAAAACATTCAGTACTTC	CASSPGHQTLSTKNIQYF
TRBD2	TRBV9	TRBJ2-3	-	TGTGCCAGCAGCCTGAGCGGGGCCACAGATACGCAGTATTTT	CASSLSGATDTQYF